This T cell receptor beta chain was observed in a study of monozygotic twins with inflammatory bowel disease. Whole-study results and caveats: On the inverse Simpson index, IBD patients scored lower for TCRbeta diversity than healthy co-twins. Differences in immunosuppressive treatment may have been a source of added variability in patient repertoires.

Regarding this clonotype: Its antigen is currently unknown.

The total RNA came straight from whole blood, and T cells were not sorted beforehand. This CDR3 region has 17 residues. A template switching step added UMIs, each with a 6-nucleotide sample barcode. TCRdb reprocessed the 5' RACE reads and keeps a single row for each CDR3 protein, giving no DNA. The sample includes some 83,000 distinct CDR3 sequences. The chain recombines TRBV12-3 or TRBV12-4 with TRBJ2-1; with no DNA, the TCRdb D assignment of TRBD2 cannot be verified. The source of this sequence is a human donor with ulcerative colitis or Crohn's disease, or a healthy co-twin of an affected twin (not recorded which). Sequenced sample: blood. CDR3 residues: CASSLSRGGWAYNEQFF.